This T cell receptor beta chain was recovered during a study of PD-1 blockade in classical Hodgkin lymphoma. Study-level background: Nivolumab was given intravenously to patients at 3 mg/kg every 2 weeks. The study, taken as a whole, reports: Complete responders' baseline diversity resembled that of newly diagnosed patients. Patients were excluded if nivolumab began under 1 year after ASCT (the autologous transplant).

Germline loops: CDR1 SNHLY, CDR2 FYNNEI. The CDR3 consists of 16 residues. V shed 3 bases and J 7 bases; nucleotides not matched to a gene: 9. In every patient, relapse followed autologous stem cell transplantation, while exposure to brentuximab vedotin differed. TCRdb's copy holds only in-frame clones and misses some; the assay was immunoSEQ multiplex PCR. In the table there are some 100,000 clones, 85% to 90% of which are singletons. As concerns this clone: Its target is unknown.

The chain uses TRBV2 and TRBJ2-1, with 10 bases identical to TRBD1. This clonotype was obtained from a human donor with classical Hodgkin lymphoma. The sample was peripheral blood mononuclear cells (PBMCs), taken before the second cycle of nivolumab. The CDR3 loop is CASSEGGDRGLNEQFF. In nucleotides, the CDR3 is TGTGCCAGCAGTGAGGGGGGGGACAGGGGACTGAATGAGCAGTTCTTC. The complete variable domain, with remaining parts taken from reference TRBV2 and TRBJ2-1, reads EPEVTQTPSHQVTQMGQEVILRCVPISNHLYFYWYRQILGQKVEFLVSFYNNEISEKSEIFDDQFSVERPDGSNFTLKIRSTKLEDSAMYFCASSEGGDRGLNEQFFGPGTRLTVL.